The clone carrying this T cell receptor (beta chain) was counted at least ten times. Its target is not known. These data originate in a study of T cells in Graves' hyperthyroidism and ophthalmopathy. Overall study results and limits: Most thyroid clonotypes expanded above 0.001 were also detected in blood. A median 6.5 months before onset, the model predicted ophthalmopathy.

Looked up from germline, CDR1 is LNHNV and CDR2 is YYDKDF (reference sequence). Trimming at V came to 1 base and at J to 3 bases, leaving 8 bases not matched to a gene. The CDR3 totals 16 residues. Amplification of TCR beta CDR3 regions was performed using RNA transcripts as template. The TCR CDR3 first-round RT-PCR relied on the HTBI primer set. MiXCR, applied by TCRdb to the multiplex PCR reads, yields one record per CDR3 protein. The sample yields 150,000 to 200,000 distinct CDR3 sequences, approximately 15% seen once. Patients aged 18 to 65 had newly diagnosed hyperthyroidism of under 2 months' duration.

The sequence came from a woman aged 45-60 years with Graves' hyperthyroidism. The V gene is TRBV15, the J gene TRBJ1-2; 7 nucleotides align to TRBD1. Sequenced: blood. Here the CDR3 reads CATSRVGDRRHYGYTF. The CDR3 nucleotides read TGTGCCACCAGCAGAGTCGGGGACAGAAGACACTATGGCTACACCTTC.